The clone carrying this T cell receptor (beta chain) has a handful of counts. Its antigen remains unknown. Each CDR3 protein is one row after TCRdb ran MiXCR on the reads. Of roughly 730,000 distinct CDR3 sequences in the sample, around a third are singletons; the top ten hold about 20%. The data were obtained in a study of T cell repertoires in cytomegalovirus infection. The wider study: From public TCR beta signatures came an indication of both CMV infection and matching HLA type.

Findings and limits, study-wide: What dominated the ex vivo response were HLA-C-restricted CMV-specific TCR beta clonotypes. The study identified carriers of CMV plus the relevant HLA from cumulative public TCR beta family frequency.

The V and J ends lost 1 base and 2 bases, in that order; junction bases with no gene match: 5. This CDR3 spans 16 amino acids. Germline assignment: CDR1 SGHDT and CDR2 YYEEEE. The rearrangement links TRBV5-6 to TRBJ1-2; 10 bases match TRBD1. The clonotype was recovered from a human donor in good health (CMV status not recorded). Some clones in this sample may be carry-over from other donors' samples. Sequenced here: cultured PBMCs, sampled from culture after CMV antigen stimulation. DNA for the CDR3: TGTGCCAGCAGCTTGAGCCCGACAGGGGGCAACTATGGCTACACCTTC. Translation: CASSLSPTGGNYGYTF.